The present entry profiles one TCR beta chain with its context. The antigen remains unidentified. The data stem from a study of T cell responses to AZD1222 COVID-19 vaccine. For the study at large: Researchers grouped second doses given at about 4 or about 12 weeks into one pool.

The CDR3 covers 13 residues. Trimming removed 6 bases from V and 5 bases from J; junction bases left unmatched: 7. Using immunoSEQ multiplex PCR, the repertoire was profiled, and TCRdb retains in-frame clones only, with some absent. The sample consists of around 89,000 clones, approximately 91% of them appearing once. The study's findings and limits: Unmutated variant regions are reportedly the target of nearly half of TCRs that are spike-specific. Baseline seropositives among AZD1222 recipients totaled only 5 to 7.

The sequence derives from an adult in good health. This sequence joins TRBV12-3 or TRBV12-4 and TRBJ2-7, with TRBD1 matching 7 bases. Sequenced material: peripheral blood, taken on day 0 of AZD1222 vaccination. CDR3 in amino acids: CASSAGTANEQYF. CDR3 nucleotide sequence: TGTGCCAGCAGCGCAGGGACAGCCAACGAGCAGTACTTC.